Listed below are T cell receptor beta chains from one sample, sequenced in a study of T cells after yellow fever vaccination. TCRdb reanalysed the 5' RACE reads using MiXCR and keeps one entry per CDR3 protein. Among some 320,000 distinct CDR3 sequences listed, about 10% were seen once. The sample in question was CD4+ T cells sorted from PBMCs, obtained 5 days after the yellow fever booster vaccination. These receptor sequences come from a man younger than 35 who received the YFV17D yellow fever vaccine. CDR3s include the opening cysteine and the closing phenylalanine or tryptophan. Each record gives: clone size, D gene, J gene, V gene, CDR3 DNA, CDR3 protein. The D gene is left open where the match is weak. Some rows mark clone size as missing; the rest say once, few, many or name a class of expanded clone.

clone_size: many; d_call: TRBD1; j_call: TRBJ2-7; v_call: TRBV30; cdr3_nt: TGTGCCTGGAGTGTAGGGACAGGAGTACCCTACGAGCAGTACTTC; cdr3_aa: CAWSVGTGVPYEQYF
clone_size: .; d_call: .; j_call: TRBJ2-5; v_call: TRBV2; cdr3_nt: TGTGCCAGCAGTGAAATTCCAGGCAGCGGGACCCAGTACTTC; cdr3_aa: CASSEIPGSGTQYF
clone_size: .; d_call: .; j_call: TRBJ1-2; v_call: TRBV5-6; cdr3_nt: TGTGCCAGCAGCTTGGGTCCCTCGGGGACCTCCTACTATGGCTACACCTTC; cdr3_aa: CASSLGPSGTSYYGYTF
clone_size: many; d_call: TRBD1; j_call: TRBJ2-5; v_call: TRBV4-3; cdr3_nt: TGCGCCAGCAGGAGGACAGGGACGGAGACCCAGTACTTC; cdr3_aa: CASRRTGTETQYF
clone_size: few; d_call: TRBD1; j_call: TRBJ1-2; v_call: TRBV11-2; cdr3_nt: TGTGCCAGCAGCTCCTCGAGGGATGACAGGGTGTTTGGGGGCTACACCTTC; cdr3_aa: CASSSSRDDRVFGGYTF
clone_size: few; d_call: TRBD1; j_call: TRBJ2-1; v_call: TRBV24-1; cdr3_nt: TGTGCCACCAGTGATCCAGGAACATCCCGCCGGGACAGGCAGAATGAGCAGTTCTTC; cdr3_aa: CATSDPGTSRRDRQNEQFF
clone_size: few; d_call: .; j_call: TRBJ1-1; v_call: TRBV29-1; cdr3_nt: TGCAGCGTGTCAACCTCGAACACTGAAGCTTTCTTT; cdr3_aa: CSVSTSNTEAFF
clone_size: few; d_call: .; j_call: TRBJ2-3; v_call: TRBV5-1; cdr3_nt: TGCGCCAGCAACTCGGGCGAATCTAGCACAGATACGCAGTATTTT; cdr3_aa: CASNSGESSTDTQYF
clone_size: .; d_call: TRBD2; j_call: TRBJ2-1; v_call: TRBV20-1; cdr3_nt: TGCAGTGCTAGATCGACTAGCGGTACCAATGAGCAGTTCTTC; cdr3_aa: CSARSTSGTNEQFF
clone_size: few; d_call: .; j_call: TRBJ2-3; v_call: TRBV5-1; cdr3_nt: TGCGCCAGCAGCTTGCAGCTCGGGGGGCCCGCAGATACGCAGTATTTT; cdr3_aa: CASSLQLGGPADTQYF
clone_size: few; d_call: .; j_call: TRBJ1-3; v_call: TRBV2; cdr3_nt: TGTGCCAGCAGTGAGAGTTCCTCTGGAAACACCATATATTTT; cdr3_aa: CASSESSSGNTIYF
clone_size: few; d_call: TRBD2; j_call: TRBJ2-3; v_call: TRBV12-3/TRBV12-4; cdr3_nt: TGTGCCAGCAGCCGGGGGGGACTAAGCGGGGTGAGCACAGATACGCAGTATTTT; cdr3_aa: CASSRGGLSGVSTDTQYF
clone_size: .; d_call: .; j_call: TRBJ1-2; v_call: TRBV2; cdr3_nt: TGTGCCAGCCGGACCGCCAGACCACCTGATAACTATGGCTACACCTTC; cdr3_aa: CASRTARPPDNYGYTF
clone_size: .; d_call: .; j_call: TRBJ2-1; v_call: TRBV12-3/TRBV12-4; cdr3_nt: TGTGCCAGCAGTTTAGCGCCCCCCTCTGAGGAGCAGTTCTTC; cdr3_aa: CASSLAPPSEEQFF
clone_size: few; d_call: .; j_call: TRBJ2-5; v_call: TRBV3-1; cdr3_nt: TGTGCCAGCAGCTCCGGGACACTCCCCGGGGAGACCCAGTACTTC; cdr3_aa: CASSSGTLPGETQYF
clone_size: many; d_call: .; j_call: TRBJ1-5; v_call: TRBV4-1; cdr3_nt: TGCGCCAGCAGCCAAGTCGGGCGGGGGGGCGATCAGCCCCAGCATTTT; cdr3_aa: CASSQVGRGGDQPQHF
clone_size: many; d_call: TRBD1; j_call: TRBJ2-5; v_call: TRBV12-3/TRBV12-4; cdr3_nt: TGTGCCAGCAGTCTGCGACAGGGTGGGGAGACCCAGTACTTC; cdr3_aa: CASSLRQGGETQYF
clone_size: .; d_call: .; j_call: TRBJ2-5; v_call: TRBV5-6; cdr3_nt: TGTGCCAGCACCGAAGCGAGAGGTAAAGAGACCCAGTACTTC; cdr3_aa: CASTEARGKETQYF
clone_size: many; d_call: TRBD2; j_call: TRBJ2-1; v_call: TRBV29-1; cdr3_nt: TGCAGCGTTGGGCGGGGGGGCAATGAGCAGTTCTTC; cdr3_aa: CSVGRGGNEQFF
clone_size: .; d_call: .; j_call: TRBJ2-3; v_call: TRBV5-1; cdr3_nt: TGCGCCAGCAGCTTGGGGGACTTTTCAAATACGCAGTATTTT; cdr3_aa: CASSLGDFSNTQYF
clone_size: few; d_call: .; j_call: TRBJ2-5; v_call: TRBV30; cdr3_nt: TGTGCCTGGGCTTCCTGGGCCGAGACCCAGTACTTC; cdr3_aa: CAWASWAETQYF
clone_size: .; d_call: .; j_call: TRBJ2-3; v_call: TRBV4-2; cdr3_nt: TGTGCCAGCAGCCAAGAAACTAGCAGGGGATTGGGTACGCAGTATTTT; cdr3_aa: CASSQETSRGLGTQYF
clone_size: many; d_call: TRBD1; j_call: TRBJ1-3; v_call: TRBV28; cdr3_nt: TGTGCCAGCAGTTATGCAGGGGGTTTTGGAAACACCATATATTTT; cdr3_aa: CASSYAGGFGNTIYF
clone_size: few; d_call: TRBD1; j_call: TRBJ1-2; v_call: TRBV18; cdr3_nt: TGTGCCAGCTCACCAACGGACAGGGTCGGTGGCTACACCTTC; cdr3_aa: CASSPTDRVGGYTF
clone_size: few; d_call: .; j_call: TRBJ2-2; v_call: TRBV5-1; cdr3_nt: TGCGCCAGCATGGACCGCGAGGGAACCGGGGAGCTGTTTTTT; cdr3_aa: CASMDREGTGELFF
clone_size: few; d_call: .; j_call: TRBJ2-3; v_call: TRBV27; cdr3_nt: TGTGCCAGCAGTTTACTGGTCGAAGGTACGCAGTATTTT; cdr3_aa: CASSLLVEGTQYF
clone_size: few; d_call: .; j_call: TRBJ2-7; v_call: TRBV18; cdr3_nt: TGTGCCAGCTCACCACCGTCCACAGCCTACGAGCAGTACTTC; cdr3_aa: CASSPPSTAYEQYF
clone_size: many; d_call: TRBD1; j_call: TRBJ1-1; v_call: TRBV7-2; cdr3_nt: TGTGCCAGCAGCAAGGGACAGGCGAACACTGAAGCTTTCTTT; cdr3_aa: CASSKGQANTEAFF
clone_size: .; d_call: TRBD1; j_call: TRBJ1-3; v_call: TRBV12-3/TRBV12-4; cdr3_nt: TGTGCCAGCAGACACCGACAGGGGCACTCTGGAAACACCATATATTTT; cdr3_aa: CASRHRQGHSGNTIYF
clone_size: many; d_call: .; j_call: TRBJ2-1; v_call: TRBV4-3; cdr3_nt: TGCGCCAGCAGCCAAGATAGGACTAAGCAGTTCTTC; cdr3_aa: CASSQDRTKQFF
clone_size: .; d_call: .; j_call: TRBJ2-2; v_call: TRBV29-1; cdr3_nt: TGCAGCGTTGCGAACGGGGAGCTGTTTTTT; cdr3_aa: CSVANGELFF
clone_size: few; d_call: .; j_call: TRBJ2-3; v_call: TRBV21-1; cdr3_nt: TGTGCCAGCAGCAAAGGGGCGGGGGGGCATTTAGATACGCAGTATTTT; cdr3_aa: CASSKGAGGHLDTQYF
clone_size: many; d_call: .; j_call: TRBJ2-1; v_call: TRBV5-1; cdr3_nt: TGCGCCAGCAGCTTCAGGGGCTCTGAGCAGTTCTTC; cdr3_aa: CASSFRGSEQFF
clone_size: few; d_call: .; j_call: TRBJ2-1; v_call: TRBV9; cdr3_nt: TGTGCCAGCAGCGTTAGGGGGGGCCTCGACAATGAGCAGTTCTTC; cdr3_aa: CASSVRGGLDNEQFF
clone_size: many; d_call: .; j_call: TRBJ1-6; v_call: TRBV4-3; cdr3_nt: TGCGCCAGCAGCCAAGACGTAGTGCCTGTGGCCCTCCACTTT; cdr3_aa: CASSQDVVPVALHF
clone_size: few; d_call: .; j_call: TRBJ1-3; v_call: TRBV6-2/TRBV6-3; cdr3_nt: TGTGCCAGCACCGACCCACCGGGGACCTACTCTGGAAACACCATATATTTT; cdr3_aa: CASTDPPGTYSGNTIYF
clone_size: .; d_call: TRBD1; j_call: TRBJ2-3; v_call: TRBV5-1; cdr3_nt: TGCGCCAGCAGCCCAACGGGGACAGGGGCAGATACGCAGTATTTT; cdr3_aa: CASSPTGTGADTQYF
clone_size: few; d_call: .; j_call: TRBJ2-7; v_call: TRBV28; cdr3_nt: TGTGCCAGCAGTTTATCGCAGGGGTCCTACGAGCAGTACTTC; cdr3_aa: CASSLSQGSYEQYF
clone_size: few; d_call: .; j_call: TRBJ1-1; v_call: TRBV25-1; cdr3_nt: TGTGCCAGCAGCGGAACCCGGGACACTGAAGCTTTCTTT; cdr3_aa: CASSGTRDTEAFF
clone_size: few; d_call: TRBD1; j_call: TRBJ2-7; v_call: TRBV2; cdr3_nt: TGTGCCAGCAGGCATGGGACAGAGACCTACGAGCAGTACTTC; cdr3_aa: CASRHGTETYEQYF
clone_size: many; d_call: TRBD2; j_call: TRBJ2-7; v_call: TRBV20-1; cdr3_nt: TGCAGTGCTAAGGGCCCGGGACTAACCTACGAGCAGTACTTC; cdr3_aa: CSAKGPGLTYEQYF
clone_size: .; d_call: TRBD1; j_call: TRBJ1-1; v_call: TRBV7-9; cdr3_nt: TGTGCCAGCAGCCTAACCGGGACAGTGGTTGAAGCTTTCTTT; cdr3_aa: CASSLTGTVVEAFF
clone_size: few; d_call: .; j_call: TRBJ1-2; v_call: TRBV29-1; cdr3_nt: TGCAGCGTTGCAGGTTACTATGGCTACACCTTC; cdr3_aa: CSVAGYYGYTF
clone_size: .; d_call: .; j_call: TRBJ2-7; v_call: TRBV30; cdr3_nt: TGTGTCTGGGGGGACCTTTACGAGCAGTACTTC; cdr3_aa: CVWGDLYEQYF
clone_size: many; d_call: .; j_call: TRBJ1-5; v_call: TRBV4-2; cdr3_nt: TGTGCCAGCAGCCAAGAATGGGGGATCGGCAATCAGCCCCAGCATTTT; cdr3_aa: CASSQEWGIGNQPQHF
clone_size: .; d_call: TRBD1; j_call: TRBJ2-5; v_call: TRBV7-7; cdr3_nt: TGTGCTAGCAGCAAGGACAGGGGAGAGACCCAGTACTTC; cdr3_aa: CASSKDRGETQYF
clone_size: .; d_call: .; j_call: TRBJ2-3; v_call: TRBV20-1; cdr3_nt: TGCAGTGCTAGAGATCCAGGGGGGTCGGATACGCAGTATTTT; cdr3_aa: CSARDPGGSDTQYF
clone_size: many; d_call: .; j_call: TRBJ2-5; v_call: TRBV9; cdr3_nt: TGTGCCAGCAGCGCCGGCCCGATGGAGACCCAGTACTTC; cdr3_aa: CASSAGPMETQYF
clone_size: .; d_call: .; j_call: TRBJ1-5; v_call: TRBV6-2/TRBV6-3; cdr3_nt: TGTGCCAGCACCGTGGGACTTCTAGGCAATCAGCCCCAGCATTTT; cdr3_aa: CASTVGLLGNQPQHF
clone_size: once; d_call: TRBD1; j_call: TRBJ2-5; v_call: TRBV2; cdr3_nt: TGTGCCAGCCAAGACAGGGGAGAGACCCAGTACTTC; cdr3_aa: CASQDRGETQYF
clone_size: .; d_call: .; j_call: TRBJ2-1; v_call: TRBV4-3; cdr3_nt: TGCGCCAGCAGCCTCGAGTGGCGGGTCAATGAGCAGTTCTTC; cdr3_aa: CASSLEWRVNEQFF
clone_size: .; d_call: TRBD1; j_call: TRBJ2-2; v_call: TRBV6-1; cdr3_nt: TGTGCCAGCACCCGGGACAGCCTAAACACCGGGGAGCTGTTTTTT; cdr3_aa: CASTRDSLNTGELFF